These T cell receptor beta chains were read from a single sample in a study of OX40 agonist ivuxolimab in advanced cancers. Sequencing was performed with immunoSEQ multiplex PCR; in TCRdb, only in-frame clones are kept and a portion is missing. The table includes approximately 90,000 clones, roughly 90% detected once. This material consisted of CD4+ or CD8+ T cells sorted from blood, taken in a trial of the OX40 agonist ivuxolimab. The receptors come from an adult with an advanced solid tumor such as melanoma, head and neck, liver or kidney cancer. CDR3s include the opening cysteine and the closing phenylalanine or tryptophan. A D gene is named only where the DNA matches it firmly. For some rows the clone size is stated as once, few or many, or as a class when expanded; others skip it.

>NA|TRBV10-3|NA|TRBJ2-7
CAISESSRGPREQYF
TGTGCCATCAGTGAGTCGTCCCGAGGGCCTCGAGAGCAGTACTTC
>NA|TRBV14|TRBD1|TRBJ2-7
CASSQDLRGRQGSYEQYF
TGTGCCAGCAGCCAAGACTTAAGGGGGAGACAGGGTTCCTACGAGCAGTACTTC
>few|TRBV6-6|NA|TRBJ1-5
CASSYSGDSNQPQHF
TGTGCCAGCAGTTACTCGGGGGATAGCAATCAGCCCCAGCATTTT
>NA|TRBV5-1|NA|TRBJ2-2
CASSLGLLGELFF
TGCGCCAGCAGCCTTGGACTTCTCGGGGAGCTGTTTTTT
>NA|TRBV9|TRBD1|TRBJ1-2
CASSGQGLEGYTF
TGTGCCAGCAGCGGACAGGGTTTAGAGGGCTACACCTTC
>NA|TRBV6-5|NA|TRBJ1-6
CASTRAGGQNSPLHF
TGTGCCAGCACCCGAGCCGGGGGGCAGAATTCACCCCTCCACTTT
>NA|TRBV7-8|NA|TRBJ1-2
CASSLAERGTYHGYTF
TGTGCCAGCAGCTTAGCGGAAAGGGGCACATATCATGGCTACACCTTC
>once|TRBV10-1|TRBD1|TRBJ2-7
CASGQGYEQYF
TGCGCCAGCGGACAGGGTTACGAGCAGTACTTC
>NA|TRBV10-3|NA|TRBJ2-1
CAIRGQGNEQFF
TGTGCCATTAGGGGCCAGGGGAATGAGCAGTTCTTC
>NA|TRBV7-2|NA|TRBJ2-3
CASSKGTDTQYF
TGTGCCAGCAGCAAAGGCACAGATACGCAGTATTTT
>NA|TRBV5-1|NA|TRBJ1-2
CASSPRKGENYGYTF
TGCGCCAGCAGCCCCCGGAAGGGCGAGAACTATGGCTACACCTTC
>NA|TRBV28|TRBD1|TRBJ1-6
CASSFRTGAKDSPLHF
TGTGCCAGCAGCTTCAGGACAGGGGCTAAGGATTCACCCCTCCACTTT
>NA|TRBV27|TRBD1|TRBJ1-5
CASSSGQGNQPQHF
TGTGCCAGCAGTTCGGGACAGGGAAACCAGCCCCAGCATTTT
>NA|TRBV11-2|NA|TRBJ1-1
CASSLGRPTEAFF
TGTGCCAGCAGCTTAGGCAGGCCCACTGAAGCTTTCTTT
>NA|TRBV11-2|NA|TRBJ2-1
CASSLDRREQFF
TGTGCCAGCAGCTTAGATCGCCGCGAGCAGTTCTTC
>NA|TRBV5-4|NA|TRBJ1-2
CASSLGEGYYGYTF
TGTGCCAGCAGCTTGGGTGAGGGCTACTATGGCTACACCTTC
>NA|TRBV6-1|NA|TRBJ2-6
CAWGSGANVLTF
TGTGCCTGGGGCTCTGGGGCCAACGTCCTGACTTTC
>NA|TRBV5-4|NA|TRBJ1-1
CASSSLWARSNTEAFF
TGTGCCAGCAGCAGCTTATGGGCCCGATCGAACACTGAAGCTTTCTTT
>NA|TRBV10-3|NA|TRBJ1-2
CAISESSAPNYGYTF
TGTGCCATCAGTGAGTCATCGGCGCCTAACTATGGCTACACCTTC
>once|TRBV5-8|NA|TRBJ1-2
CASSFGTRVYGYTF
TGTGCCAGCAGCTTTGGGACAAGGGTATATGGCTACACCTTC
>once|TRBV12-5|TRBD1|TRBJ1-4
CASGSRQGEKLFF
TGTGCTAGTGGTTCCAGACAGGGAGAAAAACTGTTTTTT
>NA|TRBV10-3|NA|TRBJ1-5
CAISDPGMEQPQHF
TGTGCCATCAGTGATCCAGGGATGGAGCAGCCCCAGCATTTT
>NA|TRBV5-1|TRBD2|TRBJ2-1
CASSLSGGEYNEQFF
TGCGCCAGCAGCTTAAGCGGGGGAGAATACAATGAGCAGTTCTTC
>few|TRBV7-8|TRBD1|TRBJ2-1
CASSPRGRGSSYNEQFF
TGTGCCAGCAGCCCTCGGGGCAGGGGGAGCTCCTACAATGAGCAGTTCTTC
>NA|TRBV7-9|NA|TRBJ2-7
CASSLPGSYEQYF
TGTGCCAGCAGCTTACCTGGCTCCTACGAGCAGTACTTC
>NA|TRBV4-2|TRBD1|TRBJ2-7
CASSQAPGTGSYEQYF
TGTGCCAGCAGCCAGGCGCCCGGGACAGGGTCCTACGAGCAGTACTTC
>NA|TRBV30|NA|TRBJ2-7
CAGGILYEQYF
TGTGCCGGGGGGATCCTTTACGAGCAGTACTTC
>once|TRBV7-2|NA|TRBJ1-1
CASSLDPQAATEAFF
TGTGCCAGCAGCTTAGACCCCCAGGCGGCGACTGAAGCTTTCTTT
>NA|TRBV9|NA|TRBJ1-5
CASSVEAGRNQPQHF
TGTGCCAGCAGCGTAGAAGCGGGTCGGAATCAGCCCCAGCATTTT
>medium-sized|TRBV11-2|TRBD1|TRBJ1-2
CASSPLRDRGQGYGYTF
TGTGCCAGCAGTCCGCTTAGAGACAGGGGCCAGGGGTATGGCTACACCTTC
>NA|TRBV15|NA|TRBJ2-2
CATSRVRGAITGELFF
TGTGCCACCAGCAGAGTGAGAGGGGCCATCACCGGGGAGCTGTTTTTT
>NA|TRBV5-4|NA|TRBJ1-3
CASSLGWDLGGNTIYF
TGTGCCAGCAGCTTGGGATGGGACCTAGGGGGAAACACCATATATTTT
>NA|TRBV10-1|TRBD1|TRBJ2-5
CASSDQGQAEETQYF
TGCGCCAGCAGTGACCAGGGACAGGCAGAAGAGACCCAGTACTTC
>once|TRBV4-2|NA|TRBJ2-3
CASSHSTGTPTADTQYF
TGTGCCAGCAGCCATAGCACCGGGACTCCGACGGCAGATACGCAGTATTTT
>few|TRBV9|TRBD1|TRBJ1-4
CASSVGYGQGDEKLFF
TGTGCCAGCAGCGTAGGGTATGGGCAGGGGGACGAAAAACTGTTTTTT
>NA|TRBV27|NA|TRBJ1-2
CASSFRDTYGYTF
TGTGCCAGCAGTTTCCGGGACACCTATGGCTACACCTTC
>NA|TRBV2|NA|TRBJ1-6
CASRKGAGNSPLHF
TGTGCCAGCAGGAAAGGGGCCGGTAATTCACCCCTCCACTTT
>NA|TRBV7-9|NA|TRBJ2-7
CASSSQTSYEQYF
TGTGCCAGCAGCTCCCAAACTAGCTACGAGCAGTACTTC
>NA|TRBV2|NA|TRBJ2-7
CASTRQTYEQYF
TGTGCGAGCACACGACAGACCTACGAGCAGTACTTC
>NA|TRBV5-1|TRBD1|TRBJ2-6
CASGQGALGSGANVLTF
TGCGCCTCGGGACAGGGGGCGCTAGGTTCCGGGGCCAACGTCCTGACTTTC
>NA|TRBV5-1|NA|TRBJ2-5
CASSLGGLQETQYF
TGCGCCAGCAGCTTGGGGGGTCTCCAAGAGACCCAGTACTTC
>NA|TRBV11-2|TRBD2|TRBJ2-1
CASSPLHSGGGSLYNEQFF
TGTGCCAGCAGCCCCCTCCATTCTGGCGGGGGGTCCCTCTACAATGAGCAGTTCTTC
>once|TRBV6-5|NA|TRBJ2-4
CASDRRDLAKNIQYF
TGTGCCAGCGACCGCAGGGATCTAGCCAAAAACATTCAGTACTTC
>NA|TRBV28|NA|TRBJ1-2
CASSTPRGINYGYTF
TGTGCCAGCAGTACCCCTCGTGGGATTAACTATGGCTACACCTTC
>NA|TRBV29-1|NA|TRBJ1-2
CSCGQLGGYTF
TGCAGCTGTGGACAGCTCGGTGGCTACACCTTC
>NA|TRBV9|NA|TRBJ1-2
CASSVAGGADGYTF
TGTGCCAGCAGCGTAGCCGGGGGCGCCGACGGCTACACCTTC
>NA|TRBV10-1|TRBD2|TRBJ2-1
CASSESTRLAGGEQFF
TGCGCCAGCAGTGAGTCCACCCGACTAGCGGGCGGTGAGCAGTTCTTC
>NA|TRBV2|NA|TRBJ1-2
CASSEGRYFYGYTF
TGTGCCAGCAGTGAAGGAAGGTACTTCTATGGCTACACCTTC